This entry concerns a single T cell receptor (beta chain). Its antigen is still unknown. Repertoires were generated with immunoSEQ multiplex PCR, while TCRdb's copy carries only in-frame clones and drops some. The sample records 25,000 to 35,000 clones, 90% to 95% being singletons. Germline CDR1 is MNHEY and CDR2 is SVGAGI. The V end was cut by 6 bases, the J end by 6 bases, with 12 bases between. This CDR3 is built from 12 residues. These data originate in a study of OX40 agonist ivuxolimab in advanced cancers. Study outcomes and limitations: Among the least clonally expanded were partial responders at 0.1-3.0 mg/kg.

Autoimmune disease history or systemic immunosuppression was exclusionary. Peripheral blood came from all dose cohorts at three timepoints. The clonotype originates from an adult with an advanced solid tumor such as melanoma, head and neck, liver or kidney cancer. The sample was CD4+ or CD8+ T cells sorted from blood, taken in a trial of the OX40 agonist ivuxolimab. The chain employs TRBV6-5 and TRBJ2-7; D gene uncertain. In nucleotides, the CDR3 is TGTGCCAGCAGCACCCTTGGCGGCGAGCAGTACTTC. Amino acids: CASSTLGGEQYF.